This T cell receptor beta chain was documented in a study of tumor-infiltrating lymphocytes in oesophageal squamous cell carcinoma. Germline V gene sequence: CDR1 SGHVT, CDR2 SQSDAQ. The CDR3 runs 19 residues. J gave up 0 bases and V 5 bases, and 15 bases lay outside the gene matches. TCRdb reprocessed the PCR reads via MiXCR and lists one record per CDR3 protein. The table shows over 15,000 distinct CDR3 sequences, with roughly 54% occurring only once. The chain has TRBV7-4 and TRBJ1-5; TRBD1 aligns across 8 bases. Sample: esophageal tumor tissue. The sequence was collected from a female donor with esophageal squamous cell carcinoma. CDR3 coding DNA: TGTGCCAGCAGCCCTCCCCGACAGGGGCAACCACTTAGCAATCAGCCCCAGCATTTT. This encodes CASSPPRQGQPLSNQPQHF.